This T cell receptor (beta chain) was observed in a study of graft-versus-host responses after intestinal transplantation. Study in general: Multivisceral, liver-intestinal, or isolated intestinal transplants were given to recipients. All of the recipients had induction that used anti-thymocyte globulin, then tacrolimus and steroids for about 3 years.

The assay was immunoSEQ multiplex PCR, and TCRdb's table has in-frame clones only and misses some. Seen here are roughly 25,000 clones, over 85% observed once, and the top ten hold around 0.82%. Between the trimmed V and J ends, which lost 5 bases and 1 base, there was a span of 21 bases. CDR3 size: 17 residues. Germline V CDR1 and CDR2: SGHVS, FNYEAQ. Overall study findings and caveats: Early after transplant, HvG clones declined as circulating GvH clones peaked. Recipient marrow held GvH clones, some first seen in ileum or blood.

This clone was seen once. Its antigen is not known. The input for sequencing was PBMCs, taken 30 days after intestinal transplant. This chain connects TRBV7-6 to TRBJ2-7; D may be TRBD2 (6 bases). The receptor's source is a human patient who received an intestinal transplant, so some T cells may come from the graft donor. CDR3: CASSPVVGPSESYEQYF. The DNA of the CDR3 is TGTGCCAGCAGCCCAGTGGTGGGGCCTAGCGAGTCCTACGAGCAGTACTTC.